This TCR beta chain stems from a study of beta chain features in type 1 diabetes. General study findings and limits: Sequencing from cDNA could over-represent high-TCR-expressing cells. More deletions and fewer insertions at VDJ junctions were found in patients with type 1 diabetes. Researchers report that Type 1 diabetes patients had moderately but significantly shorter TCRB CDR3s across all four CD4+ subsets.

The sequenced template was cDNA made from the entire isolated RNA. Sequenced by immunoSEQ multiplex PCR; TCRdb stores in-frame clones only, minus some. The sample holds under 900,000 clones, roughly a sixth seen once. V lost 6 bases to trimming and J lost 5 bases; unmatched junction nucleotides: 9. Germline-derived CDR1 and CDR2 are MDHEN and SYDVKM. This CDR3 region has 15 residues. The authors obtained over 95% purity in all sorted populations. This clone was seen more than once but under ten times. What it binds is not known. The sample consisted of naive CD4+ T cells from blood. This receptor was identified in a woman between 18 and 29 years old in good health. J is TRBJ2-5 and V is TRBV28; 10 positions agree with TRBD2. The CDR3 is CASSLGTSAPETQYF. The CDR3 DNA is TGTGCCAGCAGCCTCGGGACTAGCGCTCCGGAGACCCAGTACTTC.